These 13 T cell receptor beta chains were sequenced from one sample in a study of T-cell memory formation after mild COVID-19. TCRdb reprocessed the 5' RACE reads with MiXCR, giving one entry per CDR3 protein. The sample shows 350,000 to 500,000 distinct CDR3 sequences, 15% to 20% of them seen only once. Sequenced material: PBMCs or a T cell subset sorted from them (not recorded which). The origin of the receptors is a man in his late teens or twenties who had mild COVID-19 (a few samples of this study predate the infection). Cell type and time point are not known.

J is TRBJ2-1 and V is TRBV28; D not resolved. Trimming removed 4 bases from V and 0 bases from J, with 13 bases in between. Germline V gene lookup returns CDR1 MDHEN and CDR2 SYDVKM. This CDR3 contains 16 residues. The CDR3 DNA sequence: TGTGCCAGCAGTTCCTTCCAGAGGAGCTCCTACAATGAGCAGTTCTTC. This encodes CASSSFQRSSYNEQFF.

Many counts were recorded for this clonotype. This chain uses TRBV7-9 with TRBJ2-3; D perhaps matches TRBD2 (5 bases). Trimming left V 5 bases short and J 0 bases short, with 12 bases between. The germline gives CDR1 SEHNR, CDR2 FQNEAQ (reference sequence). The length of the CDR3 is 15 residues. The CDR3 nucleotides read TGTGCCAGCAGCCCGGAGGTCGGGAGCACAGATACGCAGTATTTT. It specifies CASSPEVGSTDTQYF.

The CDR3 protein is CASSLTGPREQYF. CDR3 nucleotides: TGTGCCAGCAGCTTGACAGGACCTCGGGAGCAGTACTTC. V usage is TRBV7-2 and J usage is TRBJ2-7, with D maybe TRBD1 (6 bases). The germline V gene has CDR1 SGHTA and CDR2 FQGNSA. The CDR3 spans 13 residues. Trimming left V 3 bases short and J 7 bases short, with 13 bases between.

The CDR3 DNA sequence: TGCAGTGCACCCCGGGGCGGGGGGGCCGGAAATGAGCAGTTCTTC. Translated, it gives CSAPRGGGAGNEQFF. This chain uses TRBV20-1 with TRBJ2-1, with 9 positions matching TRBD2. The CDR3 runs 15 residues. Germline lookup yields CDR1 DFQATT and CDR2 SNEGSKA (reference sequence). V was pared by 6 bases and J by 7 bases, with 13 bases of the junction left unmatched.

This chain joins TRBV3-1 and TRBJ1-1, with 7 bases fitting TRBD1. Germline trimming cut 4 bases from V and 6 bases from J; bases unmatched to any gene: 11. CDR1 is LGHDT, CDR2 YNNKEL, per germline (reference sequence). The CDR3 contains 15 residues. The CDR3 sequence is CASSLTGTEDSEAFF. CDR3 bases: TGTGCCAGCAGCCTTACGGGGACAGAGGATTCTGAAGCTTTCTTT.

Only a few counts were recorded for this clonotype. V gene TRBV28 combines with J gene TRBJ2-5, with D tentatively TRBD2 (7 bases). The CDR3 is 14 amino acids. The germline V gene encodes CDR1 MDHEN and CDR2 SYDVKM. Deletions cut 8 bases from V and 4 bases from J, with 17 bases between. CDR3 nucleotide sequence: TGTGCCAGCCAGCTTTGGGGGGGCGGAGAGACCCAGTACTTC. This sequence encodes CASQLWGGGETQYF.

This clonotype was counted between two and nine times. The chain combines TRBV5-6 with TRBJ2-7; D gene unclear. Trimming removed 3 bases at V and 0 bases at J, with 10 bases between. CDR1 and CDR2 (germline): SGHDT, YYEEEE. The CDR3 is 14 amino acids. The CDR3 DNA is TGTGCCAGCAGCTCCCCTCTGAGCTCCTACGAGCAGTACGTC. Translation gives CASSSPLSSYEQYV.

The chain recombines TRBV10-3 with TRBJ2-5; possible D gene TRBD2, 7 bases. The V and J ends lost 6 bases and 4 bases respectively, with 21 bases between them. CDR3 length: 16 amino acids. Looked up from germline, CDR1 is ENHRY and CDR2 is SYGVKD. The CDR3 sequence: CAISPGEGGPGETQYF. CDR3 coding DNA: TGTGCCATCAGCCCTGGGGAGGGGGGGCCAGGAGAGACCCAGTACTTC.

The rearrangement links TRBV20-1 to TRBJ2-3, with unresolved D. CDR3 size: 16 residues. Trimming took off 3 bases at V and 2 bases at J, with 18 bases between the two ends. Germline CDR1 DFQATT, CDR2 SNEGSKA (reference sequence). The CDR3 loop is CSASRPLAALTDTQYF. CDR3 DNA sequence: TGCAGTGCTAGTCGCCCTCTCGCGGCGCTCACAGATACGCAGTATTTT.

This rearrangement joins TRBV9 to TRBJ2-7; D is uncertain. The CDR3 sequence is 14 residues long. V was cut by 0 bases and J by 2 bases, with 9 bases left in between. CDR1 is SGDLS and CDR2 is YYNGEE in the germline V gene. The CDR3 protein is CASSVGPGAYEQYV. Written as DNA, the CDR3 is TGTGCCAGCAGCGTAGGTCCCGGTGCCTACGAGCAGTACGTC.

The sample holds a few counts of this clonotype. V gene TRBV7-9 combines with J gene TRBJ2-2, with TRBD1 identical over 9 bases. The CDR3 totals 16 residues. The germline gives CDR1 SEHNR, CDR2 FQNEAQ (reference sequence). V dropped 5 bases and J dropped 0; count of bases not matched to a gene: 4. The CDR3: CASSTGGPANTGELFF. The CDR3 DNA reads TGTGCCAGCAGCACAGGGGGCCCCGCGAACACCGGGGAGCTGTTTTTT.

This clonotype has just a few counts. This chain links TRBV13 with TRBJ2-1; 7 nucleotides align to TRBD2. This CDR3 is built from 15 residues. The ends lost 5 bases at V and 9 bases at J; junction bases unmatched: 13. Looked up from germline, CDR1 is PRHDT and CDR2 is FYEKMQ (reference sequence). The CDR3 loop reads CASSAPLASPSEQFF. DNA of the CDR3: TGTGCCAGCAGCGCCCCACTAGCGAGCCCCAGTGAGCAGTTCTTC.

The rearrangement links TRBV10-2 to TRBJ2-7, with 12 bases identical to TRBD2. The CDR3 is made up of 15 amino acids. Looked up from germline, CDR1 is WSHSY and CDR2 is SAAADI. Germline trimming cut 6 bases from V and 0 bases from J; bases unmatched to any gene: 3. CDR3 protein: CASRGLAGLSYEQYF. The CDR3 DNA reads as TGCGCCAGCAGAGGACTAGCGGGACTCTCCTACGAGCAGTACTTC.